These 19 T cell receptor beta chains share one sample of origin, sequenced in a study of shared clonotypes between healthy human individuals. Here immunoSEQ multiplex PCR was the method, and the copy in TCRdb shows in-frame clones only, minus some. The table records 2 million to 2.5 million clones, about 95% of them present only once. Terminally differentiated effector memory CD45RA+ cells were excluded by CCR7 positive selection of CD45RO-negative cells. Sequencing was done on a sample of naive CD8+ T cells sorted from blood. These receptors came from a man between 18 and 29 years old in good health.

The V call is TRBV11-2, the J call TRBJ1-2; D unclear. The ends were cut back, 6 bases at V and 3 bases at J, with 14 bases in the middle. Germline V gives CDR1 SGHAT, CDR2 FQNNGV. The CDR3 extends over 14 amino acids. CDR3 DNA sequence: TGTGCCAGCAGTTCAGATGGGTTTTACTATGGCTACACCTTC. Translation: CASSSDGFYYGYTF.

V gene TRBV2 combines with J gene TRBJ1-5, with D possibly TRBD1 on 6 matching bases. V was cut by 1 base and J by 0 bases, with 7 bases left in between. The CDR3 is 15 amino acids. Germline CDR1 SNHLY, CDR2 FYNNEI. The CDR3 nucleotides are TGTGCCAGCAGTGAAGGGGACACTAGCAATCAGCCCCAGCATTTT. Translated: CASSEGDTSNQPQHF.

This chain joins TRBV6-5 and TRBJ1-3; D ambiguous. This CDR3 has 15 amino acids. In germline, CDR1 is MNHEY, CDR2 SVGAGI. V lost 2 bases and J 0 bases, leaving 8 bases between the germline ends. The CDR3 region has the DNA TGTGCCAGCAGTTACCACGACGGCTCTGGAAACACCATATATTTT. Translating it yields CASSYHDGSGNTIYF.

V is TRBV6-6 and J is TRBJ2-7; D unclear. Deletions cut 7 bases from V and 3 bases from J, with 22 bases between. The CDR3 runs to 16 residues. The V gene's germline CDR1 is MNHNY and CDR2 SVGAGI (reference sequence). The CDR3 reads CASTQSEWSPFYEQYF. DNA of the CDR3: TGTGCCAGCACCCAATCGGAGTGGAGTCCCTTCTACGAGCAGTACTTC.

On this clone itself: Other DNA variants within this sample encode the same CDR3. V is TRBV29-1 and J is TRBJ2-1; D ambiguous. Germline V gives CDR1 SQVTM, CDR2 ANQGSEA. V was clipped by 3 bases and J by 0 bases, with 9 bases between them. The CDR3 extends over 14 amino acids. CDR3 in amino acids: CSVEGTSSYNEQFF. Written as DNA, the CDR3 is TGCAGCGTTGAGGGCACGAGCTCCTACAATGAGCAGTTCTTC.

The V call is TRBV5-6, the J call TRBJ2-1; 10 nucleotides match TRBD1. The length of the CDR3 is 13 residues. The germline V gene has CDR1 SGHDT and CDR2 YYEEEE. CDR3: CAGGQGTYNEQFF. CDR3 bases: TGTGCTGGGGGACAGGGGACCTACAATGAGCAGTTCTTC.

The chain joins TRBV27 to TRBJ2-2, with 12 positions matching TRBD2. Trimming at V came to 5 bases and at J to 6 bases, leaving 7 bases not matched to a gene. The CDR3 is 16 residues long. Germline assignment: CDR1 MNHEY and CDR2 SMNVEV (reference sequence). The CDR3 DNA sequence: TGTGCCAGCAGTCCCGGACTAGCGGGACGACCCGGGGAGCTGTTTTTT. Protein product: CASSPGLAGRPGELFF.

V and J are TRBV27 and TRBJ1-1; D may be TRBD1 (6 bases). The CDR3 has 16 amino acids. V was trimmed by 0 bases and J by 3 bases, leaving 14 bases between them. Germline assignment: CDR1 MNHEY and CDR2 SMNVEV (reference sequence). CDR3 in DNA: TGTGCCAGCAGTTTATCATGGGGGGCGTGGGACACTGAAGCTTTCTTT. It is translated as CASSLSWGAWDTEAFF.

As DNA, the CDR3 is TGTGCCAGCAGCACTAGGCTGGTCAGCAGGCCAAAGAACACCGGGGAGCTGTTTTTT. Translating it yields CASSTRLVSRPKNTGELFF. The rearrangement joins TRBV27 to TRBJ2-2; TRBD2 is a possible D gene (5 bases). V shed 6 bases and J shed 1 base, with 24 bases lying between them. Germline V gene data show CDR1 as MNHEY and CDR2 as SMNVEV (reference sequence). This CDR3 spans 19 amino acids.

The chain joins TRBV5-4 to TRBJ2-3; a possible D gene is TRBD1 (8 bases). Trimming removed 1 base at V and 5 bases at J, with 14 bases between. CDR3 length equals 15 residues. Germline assignment: CDR1 SGHNT and CDR2 YYREEE (reference sequence). In DNA form, the CDR3 reads TGTGCCAGCAGCTTGTCAGGGGGCGGGGGAGATACGCAGTATTTT. Translating it yields CASSLSGGGGDTQYF.

The chain employs TRBV2 and TRBJ2-7; 8 bases match TRBD1. The CDR3 is 14 amino acids. V was clipped by 8 bases and J by 3 bases; unmatched bases: 9. Germline CDR1 reads SNHLY; CDR2 reads FYNNEI. The CDR3 DNA follows: TGTGCCAGCCTCAGGGGGCGCGGCGTCTACGAGCAGTACTTC. Protein sequence: CASLRGRGVYEQYF.

The rearrangement uses TRBV6-1 and TRBJ2-7, with 9 bases matching TRBD2. Germline lookup yields CDR1 MNHNS and CDR2 SASEGT. CDR3 length: 13 residues. The CDR3, as DNA: TGTGCGTCGGCGCTAGCGGGGACCTACGAGCAGTACTTC. Its protein product is CASALAGTYEQYF.

The chain couples TRBV4-1 to TRBJ2-7; D uncertain. This CDR3 has 15 residues. Germline values: CDR1 MGHRA, CDR2 YSYEKL. Trimming removed 2 bases from V and 0 bases from J, with 11 bases in between. The CDR3 loop is CASSQRPDTSYEQYF. As DNA, the CDR3 is TGCGCCAGCAGCCAACGTCCAGACACCTCCTACGAGCAGTACTTC.

The chain is built from TRBV2 and TRBJ2-5, with 7 bases that match TRBD2. CDR1 is SNHLY, CDR2 FYNNEI, per germline. The CDR3 sequence is 18 residues long. Unmatched junction bases numbered 13, after V lost 2 bases and J lost 1 base. The CDR3 sequence: CASSELRDWGGPQETQYF. The CDR3 DNA follows: TGTGCCAGCAGTGAATTAAGGGACTGGGGAGGGCCCCAAGAGACCCAGTACTTC.

Notes on this clone: Additional DNA sequences in this sample encode the identical CDR3. The chain combines TRBV28 with TRBJ1-5; D perhaps matches TRBD1 (5 bases). The length of the CDR3 is 14 residues. V was pared by 2 bases and J by 6 bases, with 11 bases between. Germline assignment: CDR1 MDHEN and CDR2 SYDVKM. In nucleotides, the CDR3 is TGTGCCAGCAGTTTACGGCAGGGTGGTCAGCCCCAGCATTTT. This codes for CASSLRQGGQPQHF.

In the case of this clone: The same CDR3 can be traced to other DNA sequences in this sample. The V gene is TRBV5-4, the J gene TRBJ1-3; 10 bases align to TRBD1. This CDR3 is 15 amino acids long. J gave up 2 bases and V 4 bases, and 3 bases lay outside the gene matches. From germline, CDR1 is SGHNT and CDR2 YYREEE (reference sequence). CDR3: CASSADRGPGNTIYF. The CDR3 DNA reads as TGTGCCAGCAGCGCTGACAGGGGGCCTGGAAACACCATATATTTT.

The chain is built from TRBV14 and TRBJ2-1; the D gene is possibly TRBD2 (6 bases). Trimming cost V 2 bases and J 4 bases, with 21 bases left between them. CDR3 size: 18 residues. CDR1 and CDR2 from the germline V gene are SGHDN and FVKESK. CDR3 sequence: CASSQRTWGDETYNEQFF. As DNA, the CDR3 is TGTGCCAGCAGCCAAAGGACTTGGGGGGACGAGACATACAATGAGCAGTTCTTC.

This clone is a singleton in its sample. The chain is built from TRBV28 and TRBJ2-7, with D uncertain. Trimming left V 7 bases short and J 3 bases short, with 19 bases between. CDR3 size: 15 residues. In germline, CDR1 is MDHEN, CDR2 SYDVKM. CDR3: CASTLEAANYYEQYF. Here the CDR3 DNA reads TGTGCCAGCACCTTGGAAGCAGCCAATTACTACGAGCAGTACTTC.

The V call is TRBV20-1, the J call TRBJ2-2; no definite D call. The germline CDR1 and CDR2 sequences are DFQATT and SNEGSKA (reference sequence). The CDR3 is made up of 11 amino acids. CDR3 protein: CSAIRTGELFF. The CDR3 DNA reads TGCAGCGCAATTAGAACCGGGGAGCTGTTTTTT.